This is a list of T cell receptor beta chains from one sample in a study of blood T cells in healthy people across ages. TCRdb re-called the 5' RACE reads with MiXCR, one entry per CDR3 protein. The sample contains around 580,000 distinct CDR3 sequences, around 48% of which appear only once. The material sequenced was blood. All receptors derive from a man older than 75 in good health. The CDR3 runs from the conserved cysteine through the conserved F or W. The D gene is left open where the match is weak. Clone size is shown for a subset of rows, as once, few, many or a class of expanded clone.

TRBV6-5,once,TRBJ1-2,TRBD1,CASRSGQGGGYTF,TGTGCCAGCAGGTCGGGACAGGGAGGCGGCTACACCTTC
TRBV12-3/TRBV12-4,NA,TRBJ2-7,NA,CASSFHLGALYEQYF,TGTGCCAGCAGTTTTCACTTGGGAGCCCTCTACGAGCAGTACTTC
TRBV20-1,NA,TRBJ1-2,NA,CSARLGQEVYGYTF,TGCAGTGCTAGACTAGGACAAGAGGTCTATGGCTACACCTTC
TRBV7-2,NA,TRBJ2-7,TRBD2,CVSSLAGTRGYEQYF,TGTGTCAGCAGCTTAGCTGGGACTAGGGGCTACGAGCAGTACTTC
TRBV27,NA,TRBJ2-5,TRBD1,CASRRAGGQETQYF,TGTGCCAGCCGCCGGGCAGGGGGACAAGAGACCCAGTACTTC
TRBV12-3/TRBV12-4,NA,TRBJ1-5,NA,CASSTLREGSQPQHF,TGTGCCAGCAGTACCCTTCGGGAGGGGAGTCAGCCCCAGCATTTT
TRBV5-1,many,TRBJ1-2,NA,CASSLDSLNYGYTF,TGCGCCAGCAGCTTGGACAGCCTTAACTATGGCTACACCTTC
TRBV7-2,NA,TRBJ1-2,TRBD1,CASSRDTGDYGYTF,TGTGCCAGCAGCAGGGATACAGGGGACTATGGCTACACCTTC
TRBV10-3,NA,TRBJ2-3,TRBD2,CASMTSGTSTDTQYF,TGTGCCTCGATGACTAGCGGGACCAGCACAGATACGCAGTATTTT
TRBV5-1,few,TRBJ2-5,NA,CASSLATALGVGEQYF,TGCGCCAGCAGCTTGGCTACTGCGCTAGGGGTTGGTGAGCAGTACTTC
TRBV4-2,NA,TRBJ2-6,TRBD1,CASSQMGQGVSSGANVLTF,TGTGCCAGCAGCCAAATGGGACAGGGGGTTTCCTCTGGGGCCAACGTCCTGACTTTC
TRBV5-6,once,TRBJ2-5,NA,CASSRGTFLETQYF,TGTGCCAGCAGCCGCGGGACTTTTCTAGAGACCCAGTACTTC
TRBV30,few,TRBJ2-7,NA,CAWSGQLYEQYF,TGTGCCTGGAGTGGGCAGCTCTACGAGCAGTACTTC
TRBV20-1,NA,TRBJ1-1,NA,CSARGHRERTEAFF,TGCAGTGCTAGAGGCCACAGGGAGCGCACTGAAGCTTTCTTT
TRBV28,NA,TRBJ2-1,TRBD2,CASSSGLAGGSSYNEQFF,TGTGCCAGCAGTTCCGGACTAGCGGGGGGGAGCTCCTACAATGAGCAGTTCTTC
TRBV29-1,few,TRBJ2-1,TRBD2,CSVEGGGLASLNEQFF,TGCAGCGTTGAAGGTGGGGGACTAGCGTCCTTGAATGAGCAGTTCTTC
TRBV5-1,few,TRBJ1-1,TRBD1,CASTSRTGLNTEAFF,TGCGCCAGCACCTCAAGGACAGGATTGAACACTGAAGCTTTCTTT
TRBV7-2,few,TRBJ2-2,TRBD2,CASAPGTSGRWELFF,TGTGCCAGCGCGCCGGGGACTAGCGGGAGATGGGAGCTGTTTTTT
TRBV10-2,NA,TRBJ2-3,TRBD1,CASSEIGQGIADTQYF,TGCGCCAGCAGTGAGATCGGACAGGGGATTGCAGATACGCAGTATTTT
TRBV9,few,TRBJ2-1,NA,CASSVRDSYNEQFF,TGTGCCAGCAGCGTAAGGGACTCCTACAATGAGCAGTTCTTC